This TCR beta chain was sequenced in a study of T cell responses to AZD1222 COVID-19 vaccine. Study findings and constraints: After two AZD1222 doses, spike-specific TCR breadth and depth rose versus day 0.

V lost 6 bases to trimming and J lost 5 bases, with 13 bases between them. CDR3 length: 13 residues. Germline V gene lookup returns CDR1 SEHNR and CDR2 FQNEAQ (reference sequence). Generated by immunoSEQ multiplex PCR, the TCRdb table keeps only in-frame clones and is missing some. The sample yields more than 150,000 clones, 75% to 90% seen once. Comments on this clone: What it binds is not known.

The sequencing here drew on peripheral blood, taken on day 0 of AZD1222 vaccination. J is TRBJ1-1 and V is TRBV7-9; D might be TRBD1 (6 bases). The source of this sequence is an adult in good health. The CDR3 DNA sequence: TGTGCCAGCAGTCGGCAGGGGTTAACTGAAGCTTTCTTT. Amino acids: CASSRQGLTEAFF.